This note documents a single TCR beta chain sequence. This clonotype was detected many times. This clone's antigen is unknown. The sample holds no much larger clone one base away, and base qualities are not on file. Stable hyperthyroidism was defined as no progression to ophthalmopathy within 18 months of follow-up. Hyperthyroidism patients were newly diagnosed, with disease duration under 2 months, and aged 18 to 65 years. Patients were excluded if they had other autoimmune diseases, uncontrolled infections, pregnancy or lactation. Diagnosis relied on clinical symptoms, serum thyroxine, TRAb, thyroid ultrasound and orbital computed tomography. PBMCs were isolated from approximately 10 ml of fresh peripheral blood by Ficoll-Paque density gradient centrifugation. Trizol reagent was used to extract the total RNA, and its quality was then checked on an Agilent 2100 Bioanalyzer. The data stem from a study of Graves' ophthalmopathy and Graves' hyperthyroidism (dated by TCRdb to between 2018 and 2020). The study in broad terms: Peripheral blood was collected at initial diagnosis, before any treatment. To tell Graves' ophthalmopathy apart from Graves' hyperthyroidism, and to predict which patients would progress to ophthalmopathy, the study relied on TCR beta repertoire signatures. In total, approximately 130 blood samples were TCR-sequenced: approximately 42 ophthalmopathy, some 80 hyperthyroidism and some 17 hyperthyroidism-to-ophthalmopathy patients. To explore V-J signatures distinguishing ophthalmopathy from hyperthyroidism, a discovery set of roughly 100 patients (43 ophthalmopathy, over 55 stable hyperthyroidism) was enrolled. An independent validation cohort comprised about 20 hyperthyroidism patients and over 15 patients who later progressed from hyperthyroidism to ophthalmopathy. In more than five hyperthyroidism patients, T-cell repertoires of thyroid tissue and blood were compared. Following sampling, methimazole starting at 30 mg daily was administered to hyperthyroidism patients, and high-dose intravenous methylprednisolone was administered to ophthalmopathy patients. The 90 or so discovery patients were randomly split 7:3 into training and test sets. General conclusions and limits of the study: Ophthalmopathy was separated from stable hyperthyroidism by the 13-signature model with 87.88% sensitivity and 81% to 84% specificity in cross-validation and with 80%/75% in the test set. In validation, the model predicted ophthalmopathy progression with less than 71% sensitivity and 72.22% specificity; 12 predicted patients were CT-confirmed with GO in a median of 6.5 months. No statistical method was used to set the sample size in advance, and the investigators knew which group each participant was assigned to. Most expanded thyroid clonotypes with frequency above 0.001 were also detected in blood, suggesting blood repertoires may reflect the thyroid immune response.

From cysteine to phenylalanine, the CDR3 is 11 amino acids long. The CDR3 DNA has 33 bases and is translated from base 1. V loses 3 bases, J loses 11 bases, and the germline ends lie 5 bases apart. Per the germline V gene, MNHNS is the CDR1 and SASEGT is the CDR2. For repertoire sequencing, TCR beta CDR3 regions were amplified from RNA transcripts. The first round of RT-PCR was done with HTBI primers and the Qiagen OneStep RT-PCR kit, and was followed by a second round of multiplex PCR, then size selection and purification. Libraries were sequenced paired-end with 100 bp reads on an Illumina HiSeq2000. The source study handled its data this way. SOAPnuke was used for read processing, and reads with adapters, uncalled bases, a mean Phred below 15, or no exact constant-primer or identifier match were discarded. High-quality paired reads were merged with COPE v1.2.5. Each unique nucleotide sequence was defined as a clonotype, and clonotypes were aligned to IMGT TRB V, D and J references with MiTCR v1.1. The analysis was limited to V-J combinations with a frequency above 0.0001, which together covered 98% to 99.2% of repertoires. For each V-J combination, a TCR clonal expansion and chaos score was defined as the ratio of F50 clonal expansion to chaos observed in the TCRdist matrix. Welch's t-statistics and random forest were used to reduce the features to 10 to 15 V-J combinations, which were then used as input to a naive Bayes classifier. The similarity between thyroid and blood repertoires was quantified using the Morisita-Horn index. TCRdb took the public reads, trimmed them with fastp at Q25, ran MiXCR for clone calling and kept in-frame beta chains. A single entry per CDR3 protein holds the most common genes and DNA from its merged rows. V and J calls and clone size were set by TCRdb, not the authors. In this sample the table shows about 380,000 distinct CDR3 sequences, 15% to 17% of which occur a single time. About 7.3% of the sample lies in the top ten.

The source material was peripheral blood. The source of this sequence is a young woman with stable Graves' hyperthyroidism. Donor details come from another sample of the same person, matched by shared clones. The rearrangement combines TRBV6-1 with TRBJ2-6; the D gene remains uncertain. The CDR3 reads CASSDFDVLTF. The DNA sequence is as follows: TGTGCCAGCAGTGATTTCGACGTCCTGACTTTC.